One T cell receptor (beta chain) is described in this entry. Every isolated RNA sample was fully reverse transcribed, so sequencing captured expressed TCRB transcripts. Profiled with immunoSEQ multiplex PCR; TCRdb holds only in-frame clones, not every one. The sample lists 200,000 to 250,000 clones; over 65% were seen once. The sample originates from a study of beta chain features in type 1 diabetes. CDR1 is GTSNPN, CDR2 SVGIG, per germline (reference sequence). CDR3 length: 17 residues. V dropped 3 bases and J dropped 5; count of bases not matched to a gene: 17. Researchers reported sorting CD4+ naive, central memory, regulatory and stem cell-like memory cells via CD45RO/CCR7/CD25/CD127/CD95/CD27.

This chain uses TRBV30 with TRBJ2-5; 8 bases fit TRBD1. This sequence originates from a man aged 25-45 years in good health. Sequencing was performed on naive CD4+ T cells from blood. This CDR3 is CAWRGSLDRGLGETQYF. CDR3 nucleotides: TGTGCCTGGAGAGGGAGCCTAGACAGGGGCCTTGGGGAGACCCAGTACTTC.